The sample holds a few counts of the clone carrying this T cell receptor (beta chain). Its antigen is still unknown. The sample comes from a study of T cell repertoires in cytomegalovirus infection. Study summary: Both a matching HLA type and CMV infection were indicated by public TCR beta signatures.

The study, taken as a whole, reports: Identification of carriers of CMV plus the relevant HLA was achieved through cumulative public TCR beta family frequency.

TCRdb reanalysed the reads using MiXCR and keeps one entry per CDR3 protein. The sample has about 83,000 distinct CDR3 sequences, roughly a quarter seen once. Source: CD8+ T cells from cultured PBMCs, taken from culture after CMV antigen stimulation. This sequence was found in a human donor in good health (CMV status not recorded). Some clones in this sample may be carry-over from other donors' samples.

CDR3 bases: TGCGCCAGCAGCTTGGTGGTAGCGGACTCCTACGAGCAGTACTTC. This codes for CASSLVVADSYEQYF. The gene calls are TRBV5-1 and TRBJ2-7, with TRBD2 as a possible D gene (6 bases). Germline assignment: CDR1 SGHRS and CDR2 YFSETQ. The length of the CDR3 is 15 residues. V gave up 0 bases and J gave up 0 bases, with 10 bases separating them.